This T cell receptor beta chain emerged from a study of control samples from healthy donors and cancer patients. Profiled with immunoSEQ multiplex PCR; TCRdb holds only in-frame clones, not every one. Of around 140,000 clones listed, nearly 90% are singletons. Trimming stripped 7 bases from V and 3 bases from J, with 13 bases between. The germline V gene encodes CDR1 SNHLY and CDR2 FYNNEI. The CDR3 runs 13 residues. The source is a man between 45 and 60 years old with head and neck cancer. The chain uses TRBV2 and TRBJ2-7, with D possibly being TRBD2 (6 bases). Sequencing was carried out using PBMCs. CDR3 region: CASKAGTGYEQYF. CDR3 bases: TGTGCCAGCAAGGCGGGAACTGGCTACGAGCAGTACTTC.